Listed below are T cell receptor beta chains from one sample, sequenced in a study of cytomegalovirus exposure and HLA in healthy donors. Some clones are missing from TCRdb's copy, which holds only in-frame ones; the method was immunoSEQ multiplex PCR. The table lists 90,000 or so clones, about 85% of them singletons, with around 20% in the top ten. Material for sequencing was PBMCs. The receptors derive from a man in his late teens or twenties in good health and CMV-seropositive. CDR3s include the opening cysteine and the closing phenylalanine or tryptophan. Each record gives: V gene, D gene, clone size, J gene, CDR3 protein, CDR3 DNA. The D gene is left open where the match is weak. Size is stated for part of the rows, as once, few or many counts, or as a class when the clone is expanded.

v_call: TRBV27; d_call: .; clone_size: .; j_call: TRBJ2-3; cdr3_aa: CASSLWGTSTDTQYF; cdr3_nt: TGTGCCAGCAGTTTATGGGGGACTAGCACAGATACGCAGTATTTT
v_call: TRBV15; d_call: .; clone_size: once; j_call: TRBJ1-4; cdr3_aa: CATKFWGLSNEKLFF; cdr3_nt: TGTGCCACCAAGTTCTGGGGGCTTAGTAATGAAAAACTGTTTTTT
v_call: TRBV2; d_call: TRBD2; clone_size: medium-sized; j_call: TRBJ2-7; cdr3_aa: CASSHRGTRSRGEQYF; cdr3_nt: TGTGCCAGCAGTCACCGGGGGACTAGGTCAAGAGGTGAGCAGTACTTC
v_call: TRBV10-3; d_call: .; clone_size: .; j_call: TRBJ1-3; cdr3_aa: CAISGGDFGNTIYF; cdr3_nt: TGTGCCATCAGTGGGGGGGATTTCGGAAACACCATATATTTT
v_call: TRBV7-7; d_call: .; clone_size: .; j_call: TRBJ2-1; cdr3_aa: CASSWTMSSYNEQFF; cdr3_nt: TGTGCCAGCAGCTGGACAATGAGCTCCTACAATGAGCAGTTCTTC
v_call: TRBV10-1; d_call: .; clone_size: .; j_call: TRBJ2-5; cdr3_aa: CASSAGRGVGETQYF; cdr3_nt: TGCGCCAGCAGTGCCGGGAGAGGGGTAGGAGAGACCCAGTACTTC
v_call: TRBV5-1; d_call: .; clone_size: .; j_call: TRBJ2-3; cdr3_aa: CASSLAGRGSPDTQYF; cdr3_nt: TGCGCCAGCAGCTTGGCCGGCAGGGGATCCCCAGATACGCAGTATTTT
v_call: TRBV4-2; d_call: .; clone_size: .; j_call: TRBJ2-6; cdr3_aa: CASSQVGALSGANVLTF; cdr3_nt: TGTGCCAGCAGCCAAGTAGGGGCTCTCTCTGGGGCCAACGTCCTGACTTTC
v_call: TRBV6-5; d_call: TRBD2; clone_size: few; j_call: TRBJ2-7; cdr3_aa: CASSYQLAGDHEQYF; cdr3_nt: TGTGCCAGCAGTTATCAGCTAGCGGGAGATCACGAGCAGTACTTC
v_call: TRBV30; d_call: .; clone_size: .; j_call: TRBJ1-4; cdr3_aa: CAWVPPGANEKLFF; cdr3_nt: TGTGCCTGGGTTCCGCCCGGGGCTAATGAAAAACTGTTTTTT
v_call: TRBV27; d_call: TRBD2; clone_size: .; j_call: TRBJ2-1; cdr3_aa: CASSLQLAGVDAQFF; cdr3_nt: TGTGCCAGCAGTTTACAGCTAGCGGGAGTAGATGCGCAGTTCTTC
v_call: TRBV5-1; d_call: TRBD2; clone_size: .; j_call: TRBJ2-1; cdr3_aa: CASDPMGLAGSAEQFF; cdr3_nt: TGCGCCAGCGACCCGATGGGACTAGCGGGCAGTGCTGAGCAGTTCTTC
v_call: TRBV15; d_call: .; clone_size: .; j_call: TRBJ2-5; cdr3_aa: CATSRDLAEHQETQYF; cdr3_nt: TGTGCCACCAGCAGAGATCTGGCAGAACACCAAGAGACCCAGTACTTC
v_call: TRBV7-9; d_call: TRBD2; clone_size: .; j_call: TRBJ2-1; cdr3_aa: CAGGLAGDNEQFF; cdr3_nt: TGTGCCGGCGGACTAGCGGGAGACAATGAGCAGTTCTTC
v_call: TRBV28; d_call: .; clone_size: .; j_call: TRBJ2-5; cdr3_aa: CASSFGGPTQETQYF; cdr3_nt: TGTGCCAGCAGTTTTGGTGGCCCCACACAAGAGACCCAGTACTTC
v_call: TRBV5-1; d_call: .; clone_size: .; j_call: TRBJ2-3; cdr3_aa: CASSLGASTDTQYF; cdr3_nt: TGCGCCAGCAGCTTGGGGGCTAGCACAGATACGCAGTATTTT
v_call: TRBV10-1; d_call: TRBD1; clone_size: .; j_call: TRBJ2-3; cdr3_aa: CASSAGQALTDTQYF; cdr3_nt: TGCGCCAGCAGTGCGGGACAGGCCCTCACAGATACGCAGTATTTT
v_call: TRBV19; d_call: .; clone_size: .; j_call: TRBJ2-2; cdr3_aa: CASSITGRVTGELFF; cdr3_nt: TGTGCCAGTAGTATCACGGGCAGGGTCACCGGGGAGCTGTTTTTT
v_call: TRBV19; d_call: .; clone_size: few; j_call: TRBJ2-2; cdr3_aa: CASSLPGELFF; cdr3_nt: TGTGCCAGTAGCCTCCCCGGGGAGCTGTTTTTT
v_call: TRBV6-1; d_call: TRBD1; clone_size: .; j_call: TRBJ1-5; cdr3_aa: CASSTGQGEVSQHF; cdr3_nt: TGTGCCAGCAGTACAGGACAGGGAGAGGTATCCCAGCATTTT
v_call: TRBV29-1; d_call: TRBD1; clone_size: .; j_call: TRBJ1-2; cdr3_aa: CSAEGGQGLANYGYTF; cdr3_nt: TGCAGCGCCGAGGGAGGACAGGGGCTCGCTAACTATGGCTACACCTTC
v_call: TRBV15; d_call: TRBD1; clone_size: few; j_call: TRBJ1-2; cdr3_aa: CATSRGQGDYGYTF; cdr3_nt: TGTGCCACCAGCAGAGGTCAGGGGGACTATGGCTACACCTTC
v_call: TRBV27; d_call: TRBD1; clone_size: .; j_call: TRBJ2-1; cdr3_aa: CASSLTGQGAGNEQFF; cdr3_nt: TGTGCCAGCAGTTTAACTGGACAGGGGGCAGGCAATGAGCAGTTCTTC
v_call: TRBV7-3; d_call: TRBD1; clone_size: .; j_call: TRBJ2-2; cdr3_aa: CASSLGTVGELFF; cdr3_nt: TGTGCCAGCAGCTTAGGGACAGTCGGGGAGCTGTTTTTT
v_call: TRBV5-4; d_call: TRBD1; clone_size: .; j_call: TRBJ1-1; cdr3_aa: CASSVGQGANTEAFF; cdr3_nt: TGTGCCAGCAGCGTGGGACAGGGGGCTAACACTGAAGCTTTCTTT
v_call: TRBV27; d_call: .; clone_size: .; j_call: TRBJ1-5; cdr3_aa: CASSFSGNQPQHF; cdr3_nt: TGTGCCAGCAGTTTCTCGGGGAATCAGCCCCAGCATTTT
v_call: TRBV15; d_call: .; clone_size: .; j_call: TRBJ1-2; cdr3_aa: CATSSSGLDGYTF; cdr3_nt: TGTGCCACCAGCAGTTCAGGTCTGGATGGCTACACCTTC